The 15 T cell receptor beta chains below were found in one sample sequenced in a study of T cells after yellow fever vaccination. Using its own MiXCR run on the 5' RACE reads, TCRdb lists one record per CDR3 protein. The table lists 620,000 or so distinct CDR3 sequences, roughly a sixth of them singletons. The sequencing here drew on PBMCs, taken about 5 days after the first yellow fever vaccination. These receptors all stem from a man in his late teens or twenties who received the YFV17D yellow fever vaccine.

This clonotype has a handful of counts. The rearrangement uses TRBV25-1 and TRBJ1-6; 7 bases are shared with TRBD1. Germline-derived CDR1 and CDR2 are MGHDK and SYGVNS. V lost 2 bases, J lost 9 bases, and 7 bases stayed unmatched. The CDR3 contains 15 residues. CDR3 amino acids: CASSEGLAGGSPLHF. CDR3 in DNA: TGTGCCAGCAGTGAAGGCCTGGCAGGGGGTTCACCCCTCCACTTT.

This clonotype was observed a handful of times. This chain links TRBV7-9 with TRBJ2-2; D is uncertain. CDR1 and CDR2 (germline): SEHNR, FQNEAQ (reference sequence). The CDR3 is made up of 16 amino acids. V was trimmed by 1 base and J by 1 base, leaving 10 bases between them. The DNA of the CDR3 is TGTGCCAGCAGCTTAGGCAATGGGTTGAACACCGGGGAGCTGTTTTTT. Its protein is CASSLGNGLNTGELFF.

This clonotype was counted a few times. V usage is TRBV7-2 and J usage is TRBJ2-1; D is perhaps TRBD1 (5 bases). Per germline, CDR1 SGHTA and CDR2 FQGNSA. V lost 4 bases and J 6 bases, leaving 13 bases between the germline ends. The CDR3 is made up of 14 amino acids. CDR3 nucleotide sequence: TGTGCCAGCAGCTGGTCAGGGCCCCGCAATGAGCAGTTCTTC. It yields the protein CASSWSGPRNEQFF.

The gene calls are TRBV7-2 and TRBJ2-1; 16 positions agree with TRBD2. The CDR3 is 17 amino acids. J gave up 6 bases and V 5 bases, and 7 bases lay outside the gene matches. CDR1 and CDR2 (germline): SGHTA, FQGNSA. The DNA for the CDR3 is TGTGCCAGCAGCAAACCGGGACTAGCGGGGGGGCCCAATGAGCAGTTCTTC. It yields the protein CASSKPGLAGGPNEQFF.

The gene calls are TRBV12-3 or TRBV12-4 and TRBJ2-1; D gene uncertain. The CDR3 runs 12 residues. V lost 8 bases to trimming and J lost 5 bases, with 10 bases between them. The CDR3 loop reads CASSPGHNEQFF. The CDR3 DNA reads as TGTGCCAGCTCCCCTGGCCACAATGAGCAGTTCTTC.

This clonotype has more than one count but fewer than ten. The V call is TRBV21-1, the J call TRBJ2-5; the DNA was not used to check the table's D call, TRBD1. TRBV21-1 is a pseudogene locus. The CDR3 contains 14 residues. The CDR3 loop is CASSKGTGEETQYF. The CDR3 DNA follows: TGTGCCAGCAGCAAAGGGACAGGGGAAGAGACCCAGTACTTC.

About this clonotype itself: An end of the junction does not agree with germline; a read error may underlie this. This chain links TRBV3-1 with TRBJ2-1, with 10 bases lining up with TRBD2. The CDR3 has 17 residues. CDR1 and CDR2 from the germline V gene are LGHDT and YNNKEL (reference sequence). The CDR3 DNA reads as TGTGCCAGCACCCAAGAAGTCATAGCGGGGGGATACAATGAGCAGTTCTTC. This gives the protein CASTQEVIAGGYNEQFF.

This clonotype has only a few counts. The chain links TRBV7-2 to TRBJ2-5; 7 bases agree with TRBD1. The CDR3 consists of 16 residues. With V trimmed by 1 base and J by 0 bases, 5 bases remained unmatched. Germline lookup yields CDR1 SGHTA and CDR2 FQGNSA. The CDR3 DNA reads TGTGCCAGCAGCTTAGGCGGACAGGACCACCAAGAGACCCAGTACTTC. This encodes CASSLGGQDHQETQYF.

The rearrangement joins TRBV4-2 to TRBJ2-6; tentative D call: TRBD1 (5 bases). The CDR3 contains 19 residues. V lost 0 bases and J 0 bases, leaving 15 bases between the germline ends. From germline, CDR1 is LGHNA and CDR2 YNFKEQ. In nucleotides, the CDR3 is TGTGCCAGCAGCCAAGATCAAGCAGGGCCCTTCTCTGGGGCCAACGTCCTGACTTTC. Its translation: CASSQDQAGPFSGANVLTF.

The chain employs TRBV27 and TRBJ2-2, with D possibly being TRBD2 (5 bases). There are 14 residues in the CDR3. Germline CDR1 MNHEY, CDR2 SMNVEV (reference sequence). V was trimmed by 8 bases and J by 1 base, leaving 11 bases between them. The CDR3 bases are TGTGCCAGCGGTGGACGGGGGAACACCGGGGAGCTGTTTTTT. Protein sequence: CASGGRGNTGELFF.

The genes are TRBV29-1 and TRBJ1-1; D is uncertain. The CDR3 is made up of 12 amino acids. Germline CDR1 is SQVTM and CDR2 is ANQGSEA. The V gene lost 5 bases and the J gene lost 0 bases, with 7 bases spanning the gap. The CDR3 DNA reads as TGCAGCGTTTTCGGGGTGAACACTGAAGCTTTCTTT. It yields the protein CSVFGVNTEAFF.

The chain recombines TRBV24-1 with TRBJ2-1; 11 bases fit TRBD1. CDR3 length equals 14 residues. Trimming took 9 bases from V and 8 from J; bases not matched to a gene: 8. Germline CDR1 and CDR2: KGHDR and SFDVKD. The CDR3 nucleotides read TGTGCCACCCATGGGACAGGGGGGAGTGATGAGCAGTTCTTC. This encodes CATHGTGGSDEQFF.

The gene calls are TRBV5-4 and TRBJ2-1; 7 nucleotides line up with TRBD2. This CDR3 comprises 16 residues. V dropped 3 bases and J dropped 4; count of bases not matched to a gene: 10. Germline V lookup: CDR1 SGHNT, CDR2 YYREEE (reference sequence). The CDR3 DNA reads TGTGCCAGCAGCTCCGGGGGGTCCAACCCTTACAATGAGCAGTTCTTC. Translated, it gives CASSSGGSNPYNEQFF.

This clonotype showed up many times. V usage is TRBV4-3 and J usage is TRBJ2-3, with D unclear. The CDR3 covers 13 residues. The ends were cut back, 0 bases at V and 6 bases at J, with 7 bases in the middle. The germline V gene encodes CDR1 LGHNA and CDR2 YSLEER. The DNA for the CDR3 is TGCGCCAGCAGCCAAGAGGGTTGGGATACGCAGTATTTT. Translating gives CASSQEGWDTQYF.

The rearrangement links TRBV11-2 to TRBJ2-7, with a possible D match to TRBD1 (6 bases). The CDR3 has 16 amino acids. Trimming took off 4 bases at V and 6 bases at J, with 22 bases between the two ends. Germline V gene lookup returns CDR1 SGHAT and CDR2 FQNNGV. In nucleotides, the CDR3 is TGTGCCAGCAGCTCAAGCATAAACAGGGTAATGGCCGAGCAGTACGTC. Translation gives CASSSSINRVMAEQYV.